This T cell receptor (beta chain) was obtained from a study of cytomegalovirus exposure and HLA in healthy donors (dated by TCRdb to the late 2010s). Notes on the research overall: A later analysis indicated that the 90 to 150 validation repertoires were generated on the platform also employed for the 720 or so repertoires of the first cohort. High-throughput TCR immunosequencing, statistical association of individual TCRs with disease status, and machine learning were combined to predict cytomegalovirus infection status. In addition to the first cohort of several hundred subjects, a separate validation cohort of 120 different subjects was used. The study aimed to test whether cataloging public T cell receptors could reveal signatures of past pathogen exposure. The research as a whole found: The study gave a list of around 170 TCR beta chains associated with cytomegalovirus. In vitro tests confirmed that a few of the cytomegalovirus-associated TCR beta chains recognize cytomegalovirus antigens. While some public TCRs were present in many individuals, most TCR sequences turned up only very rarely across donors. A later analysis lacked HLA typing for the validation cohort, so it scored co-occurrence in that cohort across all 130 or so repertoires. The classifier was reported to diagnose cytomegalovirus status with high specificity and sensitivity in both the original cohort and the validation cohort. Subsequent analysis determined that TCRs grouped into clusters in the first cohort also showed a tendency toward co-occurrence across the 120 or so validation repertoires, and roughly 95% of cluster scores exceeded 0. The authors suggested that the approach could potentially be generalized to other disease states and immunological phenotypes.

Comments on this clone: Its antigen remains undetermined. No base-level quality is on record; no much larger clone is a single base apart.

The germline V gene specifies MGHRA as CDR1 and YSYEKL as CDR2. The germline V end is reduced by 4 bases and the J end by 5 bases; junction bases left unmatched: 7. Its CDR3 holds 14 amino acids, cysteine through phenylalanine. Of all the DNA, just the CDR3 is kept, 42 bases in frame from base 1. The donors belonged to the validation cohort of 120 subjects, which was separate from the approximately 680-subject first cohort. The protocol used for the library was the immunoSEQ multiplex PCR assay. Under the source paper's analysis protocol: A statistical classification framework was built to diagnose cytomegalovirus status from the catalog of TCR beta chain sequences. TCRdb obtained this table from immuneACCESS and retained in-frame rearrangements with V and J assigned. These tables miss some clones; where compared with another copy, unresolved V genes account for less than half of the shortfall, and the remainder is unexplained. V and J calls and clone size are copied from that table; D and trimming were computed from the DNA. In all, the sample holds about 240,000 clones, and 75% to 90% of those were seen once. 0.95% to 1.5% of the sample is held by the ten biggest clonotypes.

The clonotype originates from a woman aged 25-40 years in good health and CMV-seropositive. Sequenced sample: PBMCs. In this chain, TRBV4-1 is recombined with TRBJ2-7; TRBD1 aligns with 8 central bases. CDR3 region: CASSLTGGLDEQYF. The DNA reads TGCGCCAGCAGCCTTACAGGGGGGCTAGACGAGCAGTACTTC.